The T cell receptor (beta chain) under discussion was sequenced for a study of cytomegalovirus exposure and HLA in healthy donors. Study overall: Among over 350 genotyped donors, around 80% fell in the Caucasian-associated ancestry cluster. Study-wide findings and caveats: It was about 150 TCR beta chains that were listed as cytomegalovirus-associated. Associated with HLA alleles at 0.05 false discovery rate in a later analysis were 16,951 TCR beta sequences. High sensitivity and specificity were reportedly achieved when the classifier diagnosed cytomegalovirus status.

To note about this clone: The antigen remains undetermined.

The study ran its PCR with 60 Vbeta and 13 Jbeta primers. Clones were sequenced by immunoSEQ multiplex PCR, and TCRdb holds only the in-frame ones, with some missing. The sample has 150,000 to 200,000 clones, 80% seen once. V was pared by 0 bases and J by 2 bases, with 8 bases of the junction left unmatched. CDR3 length equals 17 residues. Germline V CDR1 and CDR2: SGHVS, FNYEAQ. V and J are TRBV7-6 and TRBJ2-5, with 8 bases aligning to TRBD2. This TCR derives from a woman between 35 and 50 years old in good health and CMV-seronegative. Sequences were obtained from PBMCs. This chain's CDR3 is CASSLARLARSQETQYF. CDR3 nucleotides: TGTGCCAGCAGCTTAGCCAGACTAGCGAGGTCGCAAGAGACCCAGTACTTC.